This T cell receptor (beta chain) came from a study of blood T cell repertoires in COVID-19 (TCRdb year 2020). Broadly, across the study: Samples covering the acute and convalescent phases of COVID-19 were provided by collaborators in the United States, Italy and Spain. The prospective study material was composed of cDNA or gDNA derived from T cells, B-cell-depleted T cells, or PBMCs. The dataset comprised deeply sampled blood TCRbeta repertoires from subjects exposed to, actively infected with, or recovered from COVID-19. A freely available public database, intended as a resource for researchers studying the immune response to SARS-CoV-2, is where the repertoires were released. Samples came from the ongoing ImmuneRACE study (first 160 participants) plus 1,254 subjects from 6 global collaborators. A de-identified subject ID, COVID-19 status, age in years and sex were almost always included in the sample metadata. Where HLA class I and class II types were available, the types were taken from metadata supplied by the sample provider, not from assay-based typing. General study outcomes and caveats: How much clinical and demographic metadata was included differed by source and by participant, and the metadata was provided uncurated.

TCRbeta CDR3 regions were amplified from genomic DNA by means of the immunoSEQ Assay, a bias-controlled multiplex PCR. The study's processing was this. Within the assay, amplification of reference gene primers was used to estimate how many nucleated cells each sample contained. Sequence reads were collapsed and filtered to measure the absolute abundance of every unique TCRbeta CDR3 rearrangement. For each sample, productive Simpson clonality was calculated by taking the square root of Simpson's diversity index across productive rearrangements. TCRdb holds this immuneACCESS table with in-frame rearrangements only. Some clones are missing; in checked studies, unresolved V genes explain under half, and the rest has no known cause. The V and J calls and clone size come from that table; D and trimming were worked out from the DNA. The table for this sample lists about 140,000 clones; about 82% of them were counted only once. The top ten clones comprise about 2.9% of the sample.

Comments on this clone: This clone's antigen is unknown. No much larger clone is present one base from it, and per-base qualities are unavailable.

Collaborating institutions collected whole blood in K2EDTA tubes following their own protocols. For TCRbeta analysis, collaborators shipped samples in one of three forms: frozen whole blood, isolated PBMCs, or DNA extracted from either of those sample types. V lost 0 bases and J lost 4 bases, and the count of bases not matched to a germline gene is 14. From the cysteine up to the phenylalanine, the CDR3 has a length of 18 residues. Only the CDR3 portion is preserved as DNA: 54 bases, with reading frame beginning at the first base. CDR1 and CDR2 were assigned from the germline V gene (reference sequence) as GTSNPN and SVGIG.

This sequence originates from a middle-aged man with acute or convalescent COVID-19. The sequenced material came from peripheral blood. This receptor chain uses TRBV30 and TRBJ2-1, and TRBD1 matches 8 of the central bases. CDR3 reads: CAWSVWDRWRGVYNEQFF. Here is the DNA: TGTGCCTGGAGTGTATGGGACAGGTGGCGTGGGGTATACAATGAGCAGTTCTTC.